This T cell receptor (beta chain) was documented in a study of CD8+ T cells in alopecia areata. Findings and caveats of the study: Normal skin contains resident alphabeta T cells, and these are also sequenced in scalp samples.

The treatment denotes: oral pan-JAK inhibitor, 5-10 mg twice daily. This CDR3 has 18 residues. As to this clone: Its specificity is not known.

Once RNA had been extracted, it was reverse transcribed into cDNA to act as the sequencing template. Profiling relied on immunoSEQ multiplex PCR, and the TCRdb table lists in-frame clones only, not all of them. The sample records some 170,000 clones, approximately 52% being singletons. Sequenced here: CD4+ T cells sorted from blood, sampled at week 56, from a patient treated with tofacitinib. This clonotype originated in a human donor with alopecia areata. The chain carries TRBV1 and TRBJ1-5. TRBV1 is annotated as a pseudogene. CDR3 protein: CTSSLGKYDRITDQPQHF. In DNA, the CDR3 is TGCACCAGCAGTTTGGGAAAGTACGACCGTATTACGGATCAGCCCCAGCATTTT.